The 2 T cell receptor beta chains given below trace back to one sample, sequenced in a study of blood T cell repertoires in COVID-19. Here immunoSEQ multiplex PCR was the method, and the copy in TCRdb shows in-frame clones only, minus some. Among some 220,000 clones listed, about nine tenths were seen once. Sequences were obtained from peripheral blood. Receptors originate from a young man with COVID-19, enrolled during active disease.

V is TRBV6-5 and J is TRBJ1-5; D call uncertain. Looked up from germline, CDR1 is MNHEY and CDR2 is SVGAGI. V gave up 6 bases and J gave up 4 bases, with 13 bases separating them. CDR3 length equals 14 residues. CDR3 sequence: CASRRRTDNQPQHF. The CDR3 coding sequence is TGTGCCAGCAGACGGAGGACGGATAATCAGCCCCAGCATTTT.

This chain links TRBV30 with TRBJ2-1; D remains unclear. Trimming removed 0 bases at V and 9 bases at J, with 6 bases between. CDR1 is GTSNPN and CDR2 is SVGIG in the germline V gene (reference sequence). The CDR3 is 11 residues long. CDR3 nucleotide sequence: TGTGCCTGGAGTGTTCTAGGTGAGCAGTTCTTC. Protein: CAWSVLGEQFF.